This record covers a single T cell receptor beta chain. Its recognized antigen is unknown. No much larger clonotype is one base removed from it; base qualities were not supplied. For this chain, trimming is 6 bases at the V end and 4 bases at the J end, and the number of junction bases without a gene match is 6. From its cysteine to its phenylalanine, the CDR3 spans 13 amino acids. Solely the CDR3 DNA is kept, with 39 bases framed from the first base. Participants in the prospective study were enrolled through a virtual design, were aged about 18 to 100 years, and lived in roughly 26 United States geographic areas. In the prospective study, participants were assigned to cohorts based on the clinical history participants reported in a screening survey and a study questionnaire. Recovered participants in ImmuneRACE Cohort 3 were defined as having two consecutive negative NP/OP PCR tests, clearance from a healthcare professional, or resolution of symptoms. In the prospective study, mobile phlebotomists collected whole blood, serum and a nasopharyngeal or oropharyngeal swab from each participant. Participants in the prospective study had the option to provide additional blood draws and questionnaires over a roughly two-month period. Blood samples from the prospective study were shipped frozen or at room temperature prior to DNA extraction.

The immunoSEQ Assay, a bias-controlled multiplex PCR, was used to amplify TCRbeta CDR3 regions from genomic DNA. As for the authors' bioinformatics: Within the assay, amplification of reference gene primers was used to estimate how many nucleated cells each sample contained. Sequence reads were collapsed and filtered to measure the absolute abundance of every unique TCRbeta CDR3 rearrangement. For each sample, productive Simpson clonality was calculated by taking the square root of Simpson's diversity index across productive rearrangements. TCRdb limited this immuneACCESS table to in-frame rearrangements with V and J called. A share of clones is missing; checked studies link under half to unresolved V genes, and the rest is unexplained. V and J calls and clone size are as listed in that table; D and trimming were resolved from the DNA. The sample table shows more than 400,000 clones, and 87% are seen once. 0.7% of the sample goes to the ten largest clones.

The data derive from a study of blood T cell repertoires in COVID-19 (dated by TCRdb to the early 2020s). With regard to the full study: Samples from collaborators originated in the United States, Italy and Spain and spanned both the acute and convalescent phases of COVID-19. The prospective study material was composed of cDNA or gDNA derived from T cells, B-cell-depleted T cells, or PBMCs. The dataset comprised deeply sampled blood TCRbeta repertoires from subjects exposed to, actively infected with, or recovered from COVID-19. The repertoires were released in a freely available public database intended as a resource for research on the immune response to SARS-CoV-2. The samples were drawn from the first 160 participants of the ongoing ImmuneRACE study and from about 1,200 subjects provided by 6 global collaborators. Nearly every sample came with metadata listing a de-identified subject ID, COVID-19 status, age in years and sex. Where available, HLA class I and class II types were taken from metadata supplied by the sample provider and were not determined by assay-based typing.

Overall results and qualifications from the work: The amount of clinical and demographic metadata varied by source and participant and was provided uncurated.

The V and J segments used are TRBV12-3 or TRBV12-4 and TRBJ2-7, and 7 junction bases match TRBD1. This receptor was taken from a young woman who had recovered from COVID-19. The specimen sequenced was PBMCs or T cells enriched from blood (not recorded which). The CDR3 is CASSPGQVYEQYF. The DNA reads TGTGCCAGCAGCCCCGGACAGGTATACGAGCAGTACTTC.